This entry describes one TCR beta chain. The record originates from a study of OX40 agonist ivuxolimab in advanced cancers. Clones were sequenced by immunoSEQ multiplex PCR, and TCRdb holds only the in-frame ones, with some missing. This sample has 95,000 to 120,000 clones; under 95% occur once, and the top ten carry under 0.85%. V lost 4 bases, J lost 3 bases, and 13 bases lay in between. Germline CDR1 is KGHSH and CDR2 is LQKENI. The CDR3 consists of 15 residues. The sequence was collected from an adult with an advanced solid tumor such as melanoma, head and neck, liver or kidney cancer. The J gene is TRBJ2-4, the V gene TRBV18, with D possibly matching TRBD2 (6 bases). Material: CD4+ or CD8+ T cells sorted from blood, obtained in a trial of the OX40 agonist ivuxolimab. This chain's CDR3 is CASSHPSVSKNIQYF. The DNA for the CDR3 is TGTGCCAGCTCACACCCTAGCGTAAGCAAAAACATTCAGTACTTC. The full variable domain, completed using reference TRBV18 and TRBJ2-4, is NAGVMQNPRHLVRRRGQEARLRCSPMKGHSHVYWYRQLPEEGLKFMVYLQKENIIDESGMPKERFSAEFPKEGPSILRIQQVVRGDSAAYFCASSHPSVSKNIQYFGAGTRLSVL.